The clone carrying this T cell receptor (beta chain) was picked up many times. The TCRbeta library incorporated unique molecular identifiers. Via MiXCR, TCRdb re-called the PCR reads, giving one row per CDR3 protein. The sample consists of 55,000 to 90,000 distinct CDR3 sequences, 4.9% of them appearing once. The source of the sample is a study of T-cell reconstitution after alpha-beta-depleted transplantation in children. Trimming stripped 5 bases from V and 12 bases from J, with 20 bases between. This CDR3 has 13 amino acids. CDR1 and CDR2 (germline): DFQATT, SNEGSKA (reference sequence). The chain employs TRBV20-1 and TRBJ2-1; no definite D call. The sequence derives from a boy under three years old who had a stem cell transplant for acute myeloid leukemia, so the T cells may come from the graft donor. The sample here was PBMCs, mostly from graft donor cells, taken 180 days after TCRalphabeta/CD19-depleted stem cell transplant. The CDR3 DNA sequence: TGCAGTGCTTCCCGGGCCTCTAAGTATTGGCAGTTCTTC. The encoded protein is CSASRASKYWQFF.